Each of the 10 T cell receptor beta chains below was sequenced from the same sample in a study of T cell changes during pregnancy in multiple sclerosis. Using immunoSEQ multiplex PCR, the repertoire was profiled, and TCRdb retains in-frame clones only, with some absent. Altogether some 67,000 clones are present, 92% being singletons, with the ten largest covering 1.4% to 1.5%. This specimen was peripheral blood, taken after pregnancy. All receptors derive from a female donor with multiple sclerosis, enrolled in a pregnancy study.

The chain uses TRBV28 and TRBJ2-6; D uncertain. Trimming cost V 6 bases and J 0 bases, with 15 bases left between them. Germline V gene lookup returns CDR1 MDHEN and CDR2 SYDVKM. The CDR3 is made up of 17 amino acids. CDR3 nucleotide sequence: TGTGCCAGCAGCCCCCTCGCCGGTAGCTCTGGGGCCAACGTCCTGACTTTC. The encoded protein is CASSPLAGSSGANVLTF.

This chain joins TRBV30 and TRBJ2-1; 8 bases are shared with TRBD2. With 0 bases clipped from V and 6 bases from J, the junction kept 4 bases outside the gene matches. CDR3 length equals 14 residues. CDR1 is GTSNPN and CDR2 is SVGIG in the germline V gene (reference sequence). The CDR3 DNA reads TGTGCCTGGAGTGTACAAGCGGGGGTCAATGAGCAGTTCTTC. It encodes CAWSVQAGVNEQFF.

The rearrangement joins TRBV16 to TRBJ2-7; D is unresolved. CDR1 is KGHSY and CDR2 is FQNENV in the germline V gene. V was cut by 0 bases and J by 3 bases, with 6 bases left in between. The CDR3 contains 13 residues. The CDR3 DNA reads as TGTGCCAGCAGCCAATCGAGGCACTACGAGCAGTACTTC. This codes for CASSQSRHYEQYF.

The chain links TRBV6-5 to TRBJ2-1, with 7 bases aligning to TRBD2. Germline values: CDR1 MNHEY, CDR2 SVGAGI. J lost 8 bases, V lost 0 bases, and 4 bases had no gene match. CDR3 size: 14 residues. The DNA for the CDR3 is TGTGCCAGCAGTTACTCGGGAGGGGCCGATGAGCAGTTCTTC. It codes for CASSYSGGADEQFF.

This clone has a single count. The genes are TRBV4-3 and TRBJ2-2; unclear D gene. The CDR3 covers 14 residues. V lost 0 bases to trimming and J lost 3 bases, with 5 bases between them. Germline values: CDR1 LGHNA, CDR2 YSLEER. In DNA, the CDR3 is TGCGCCAGCAGCCAAGATTCGGACACCGGGGAGCTGTTTTTT. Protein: CASSQDSDTGELFF.

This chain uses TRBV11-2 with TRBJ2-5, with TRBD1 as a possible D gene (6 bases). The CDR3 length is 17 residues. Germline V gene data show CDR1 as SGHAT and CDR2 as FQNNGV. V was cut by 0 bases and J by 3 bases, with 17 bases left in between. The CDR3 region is CASSLDALTGQKETQYF. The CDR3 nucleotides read TGTGCCAGCAGCTTAGATGCCCTGACAGGCCAAAAAGAGACCCAGTACTTC. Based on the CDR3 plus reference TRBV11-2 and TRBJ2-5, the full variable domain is EAGVAQSPRYKIIEKRQSVAFWCNPISGHATLYWYQQILGQGPKLLIQFQNNGVVDDSQLPKDRFSAERLKGVDSTLKIQPAKLEDSAVYLCASSLDALTGQKETQYFGPGTRLLVL.

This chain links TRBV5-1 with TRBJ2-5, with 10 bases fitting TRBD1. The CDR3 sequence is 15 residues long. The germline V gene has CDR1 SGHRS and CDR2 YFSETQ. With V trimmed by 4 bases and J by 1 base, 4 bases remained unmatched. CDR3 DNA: TGCGCCAGCAGCCCGGGACAGGGGATCCAAGAGACCCAGTACTTC. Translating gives CASSPGQGIQETQYF.

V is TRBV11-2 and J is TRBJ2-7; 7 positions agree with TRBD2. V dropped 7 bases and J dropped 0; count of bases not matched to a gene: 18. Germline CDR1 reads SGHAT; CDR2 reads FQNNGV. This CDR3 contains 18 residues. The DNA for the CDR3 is TGTGCCAGCACCGATGATGATGGGTTGCGGGGGACCTCCTACGAGCAGTACTTC. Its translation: CASTDDDGLRGTSYEQYF.

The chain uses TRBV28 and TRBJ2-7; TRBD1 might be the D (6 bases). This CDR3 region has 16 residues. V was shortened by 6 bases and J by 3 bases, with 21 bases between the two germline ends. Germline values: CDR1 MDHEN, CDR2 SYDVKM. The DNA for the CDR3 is TGTGCCAGCAGACAACTTCGGACAGTATCAAACTACGAGCAGTACTTC. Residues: CASRQLRTVSNYEQYF.

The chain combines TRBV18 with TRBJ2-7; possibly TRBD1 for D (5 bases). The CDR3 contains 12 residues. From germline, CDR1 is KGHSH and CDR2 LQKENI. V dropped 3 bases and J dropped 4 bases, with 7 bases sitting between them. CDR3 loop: CASSPGRYEQYF. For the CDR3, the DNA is TGTGCCAGCTCACCGGGGCGTTACGAGCAGTACTTC.